The next 19 T cell receptor beta chains were all read from a single sample in a study of cytomegalovirus exposure and HLA in healthy donors. The PCR employed 60 Vbeta primers together with 13 Jbeta primers. Produced via immunoSEQ multiplex PCR; TCRdb's table is partial and in-frame only. The data show approximately 94,000 clones, approximately 80% seen once. The specimen was PBMCs. All receptors come from a man aged 30 to 45 in good health and CMV-seropositive.

The chain joins TRBV7-9 to TRBJ1-1; D remains ambiguous. The CDR3 runs 12 residues. Germline V lookup: CDR1 SEHNR, CDR2 FQNEAQ (reference sequence). The V and J ends lost 6 bases and 3 bases respectively, with 8 bases between them. The CDR3 loop is CASRGRDTEAFF. For the CDR3, the DNA is TGTGCCAGCAGGGGGAGGGACACTGAAGCTTTCTTT.

V gene TRBV6-1 combines with J gene TRBJ1-3; 8 bases fit TRBD1. The CDR3 has 13 residues. Trimming at V came to 11 bases and at J to 4 bases, leaving 7 bases not matched to a gene. Germline lookup yields CDR1 MNHNS and CDR2 SASEGT. CDR3 amino acids: CAVGQAKGNTIYF. The CDR3 region has the DNA TGTGCCGTGGGACAGGCGAAAGGAAACACCATATATTTT.

The chain links TRBV4-3 to TRBJ2-2, with TRBD1 as a possible D gene (6 bases). With 0 bases removed from V and 6 bases from J, the gap between germline ends came to 11 bases. The CDR3 has 15 residues. Germline V CDR1 and CDR2: LGHNA, YSLEER. For the CDR3, the DNA is TGCGCCAGCAGCCAAGATGCAGGGGCTTCCGGGGAGCTGTTTTTT. It yields the protein CASSQDAGASGELFF.

The chain employs TRBV19 and TRBJ1-2; D remains ambiguous. CDR1 and CDR2 (germline): LNHDA, SQIVND (reference sequence). The V end lost 10 bases, the J end lost 6 bases, and 18 bases lay between the germline ends. The CDR3 is made up of 13 amino acids. The CDR3 here is CATTEPGGNGYTF. The CDR3 nucleotides are TGTGCCACCACGGAGCCGGGAGGCAATGGCTACACCTTC.

This clone is a singleton in its sample. The chain combines TRBV5-1 with TRBJ1-4; a possible D gene is TRBD1 (6 bases). Deletions cut 0 bases from V and 8 bases from J, with 11 bases between. The CDR3 sequence is 14 residues long. Germline-derived CDR1 and CDR2 are SGHRS and YFSETQ. The CDR3 nucleotides read TGCGCCAGCAGCTTGGTTCCAGGGGAGGAAAAACTGTTTTTT. This translates into CASSLVPGEEKLFF.

CDR3 protein: CASSGLASTDTQYF. The CDR3 nucleotides read TGTGCCAGCAGTGGACTAGCTAGCACAGATACGCAGTATTTT. The chain has TRBV2 and TRBJ2-3, with 7 bases that match TRBD2. Germline assignment: CDR1 SNHLY and CDR2 FYNNEI. V lost 4 bases, J lost 0 bases, and 1 base stayed unmatched. The CDR3 consists of 14 residues.

A remark on this clone: The junction does not match germline at one end; this may be a read error. The V gene is TRBV7-7, the J gene TRBJ1-6, with D perhaps matching TRBD1 (5 bases). The CDR3 extends over 14 amino acids. The germline gives CDR1 SSHAT, CDR2 FNYEAQ (reference sequence). CDR3 region: CASSLDGANSPLHF. CDR3 coding DNA: TGTGCTAGCAGCTTAGATGGGGCTAATTCACCCCTCCACTTT.

J is TRBJ1-1 and V is TRBV5-4, with 7 bases matching TRBD1. V shed 6 bases, J shed 0 bases, and the junction held 8 bases outside the gene matches. From germline, CDR1 is SGHNT and CDR2 YYREEE (reference sequence). The CDR3 is 15 residues long. DNA for the CDR3: TGTGCCAGCACCTTCGGACAGGTTATGAACACTGAAGCTTTCTTT. It specifies CASTFGQVMNTEAFF.

The chain has TRBV27 and TRBJ2-3; 9 bases are shared with TRBD1. Germline CDR1 reads MNHEY; CDR2 reads SMNVEV (reference sequence). J was trimmed by 7 bases and V by 6 bases; bases with no gene match: 5. The CDR3 length is 13 residues. Written as DNA, the CDR3 is TGTGCCAGCAGCCGGGACAGGGCAAATACGCAGTATTTT. It is translated as CASSRDRANTQYF.

The table lists this clone with a few counts. This rearrangement joins TRBV11-1 to TRBJ2-3; the match to TRBD1 covers 8 bases. The J segment lost 3 bases and the V segment lost 4 bases, leaving 15 bases of the junction unmatched. The CDR3 runs to 18 residues. The germline V gene encodes CDR1 SGHAT and CDR2 FQDESV (reference sequence). This CDR3 reads CASSSRAGGVGGTDTQYF. In DNA, the CDR3 is TGTGCCAGCAGCTCCCGGGCAGGGGGCGTCGGCGGGACAGATACGCAGTATTTT.

The chain uses TRBV27 and TRBJ1-5; D not certain. The V end was cut by 3 bases, the J end by 10 bases, with 13 bases between. CDR1 is MNHEY and CDR2 is SMNVEV in the germline V gene (reference sequence). The CDR3 consists of 13 residues. CDR3 amino acids: CASSLKGRQPQHF. The CDR3 DNA follows: TGTGCCAGCAGTTTGAAAGGGAGGCAACCCCAGCATTTT.

V gene TRBV5-6 combines with J gene TRBJ2-3, with D perhaps matching TRBD1 (5 bases). Per the germline V gene, CDR1 is SGHDT and CDR2 is YYEEEE. Trimming removed 0 bases at V and 8 bases at J, with 13 bases between. The CDR3 extends over 14 amino acids. Here the CDR3 reads CASSLATGRGTQYF. The CDR3 coding sequence is TGTGCCAGCAGCTTGGCCACGGGTAGGGGTACGCAGTATTTT.

The chain recombines TRBV7-2 with TRBJ2-1; 14 positions match TRBD2. The length of the CDR3 is 16 residues. The V gene's germline CDR1 is SGHTA and CDR2 FQGNSA. The trim removed 5 bases at V and 9 bases at J, leaving 9 bases unmatched. The CDR3 coding sequence is TGTGCCAGCAGCCGGTATGGGACTAGCGGGAGTGGTGAGCAGTTCTTC. It is translated as CASSRYGTSGSGEQFF. The full variable domain, its missing parts supplied by reference TRBV7-2 and TRBJ2-1, is GAGVSQSPSNKVTEKGKDVELRCDPISGHTALYWYRQSLGQGLEFLIYFQGNSAPDKSGLPSDRFSAERTGGSVSTLTIQRTQQEDSAVYLCASSRYGTSGSGEQFFGPGTRLTVL.

A few counts support this clone. The V and J genes are TRBV19 and TRBJ1-2; D remains unclear. This CDR3 contains 12 residues. Trimming stripped 0 bases from V and 8 bases from J, with 7 bases between. CDR1 and CDR2 (germline): LNHDA, SQIVND (reference sequence). The CDR3 region has the DNA TGTGCCAGTAGTATAGAGGTGAGCGGCTACACCTTC. Translation: CASSIEVSGYTF.

The rearrangement joins TRBV2 to TRBJ2-5; D possibly corresponds to TRBD1 (6 bases). CDR1 SNHLY and CDR2 FYNNEI come from the germline V gene. This CDR3 region has 13 residues. Trimming removed 8 bases at V and 4 bases at J, with 14 bases between. CDR3 bases: TGTGCCAGCGGGGAACAGGGCCGAGAGACCCAGTACTTC. It specifies CASGEQGRETQYF.

The gene calls are TRBV7-3 and TRBJ2-5; TRBD1 is a possible D gene (5 bases). The CDR3 is 14 residues long. Germline V gives CDR1 SGHTA, CDR2 FQGTGA. Trimming cost V 6 bases and J 3 bases, with 14 bases left between them. DNA of the CDR3: TGTGCCAGCAGTCCAACAGGTGCCGAAGAGACCCAGTACTTC. It translates to CASSPTGAEETQYF.

This clone was observed a few times. V gene TRBV18 combines with J gene TRBJ1-3, with D possibly being TRBD1 (5 bases). The CDR3 sequence is 14 residues long. Germline-derived CDR1 and CDR2 are KGHSH and LQKENI. Trimming removed 3 bases at V and 8 bases at J, with 14 bases between. DNA of the CDR3: TGTGCCAGCTCACCCGGGACTCCGCCTCACACCATATATTTT. Amino acid sequence: CASSPGTPPHTIYF.

This clone was detected only a few times. The chain joins TRBV29-1 to TRBJ1-2, with D possibly matching TRBD1 (5 bases). V lost 2 bases and J 4 bases, leaving 11 bases between the germline ends. The CDR3 extends over 13 amino acids. Germline lookup yields CDR1 SQVTM and CDR2 ANQGSEA. The CDR3 sequence is CSVEWGAGYGYTF. The CDR3 region has the DNA TGCAGCGTTGAATGGGGCGCCGGCTATGGCTACACCTTC.

V is TRBV11-2 and J is TRBJ1-2, with 9 bases lining up with TRBD1. Per germline, CDR1 SGHAT and CDR2 FQNNGV. The V and J ends lost 4 bases and 5 bases, in that order; junction bases with no gene match: 14. This CDR3 spans 17 amino acids. Written as DNA, the CDR3 is TGTGCCAGCAGCTCCGGAGAACCGGGACAGGGTCTATATGGCTACACCTTC. Its translation is CASSSGEPGQGLYGYTF.